These T cell receptor beta chains were read from a single sample in a study of shared clonotypes between healthy human individuals. The data were produced by immunoSEQ multiplex PCR, yet TCRdb's version contains in-frame clones alone and is incomplete. The sample shows 450,000 to 700,000 clones, 95% to 96% of them seen only once. Material: naive CD8+ T cells sorted from blood. Receptor source: a woman between 25 and 40 years old in good health. The CDR3 runs from the conserved cysteine through the conserved F or W. A D gene is named only where the DNA matches it firmly. Only part of the rows carry a size: once, few, many, or a class if the clone is expanded.

TRBJ2-7	-	TRBV7-9	-	CASSSTSYEQYF	TGTGCCAGCAGCTCAACGAGCTACGAGCAGTACTTC
TRBJ1-5	-	TRBV6-5	few	CASSPGGVGPQHF	TGTGCCAGCAGCCCCGGAGGGGTCGGGCCCCAGCATTTT
TRBJ1-5	TRBD1	TRBV7-9	-	CASSKDRGQPQHF	TGTGCCAGCAGTAAGGACAGGGGTCAGCCCCAGCATTTT
TRBJ2-1	TRBD1	TRBV28	-	CASSLPRDRVYNEQFF	TGTGCCAGCAGTTTACCCCGGGACAGGGTCTACAATGAGCAGTTCTTC
TRBJ2-2	-	TRBV4-1	-	CASSHRENTGELFF	TGCGCCAGCAGCCATCGGGAGAACACCGGGGAGCTGTTTTTT
TRBJ2-2	-	TRBV27	-	CASRGLVNTGELFF	TGTGCCAGCAGGGGACTGGTGAACACCGGGGAGCTGTTTTTT
TRBJ2-1	-	TRBV4-1	-	CASSQDSGSYSYNEQFF	TGCGCCAGCAGCCAAGATTCGGGTAGCTACTCCTACAATGAGCAGTTCTTC
TRBJ2-7	TRBD2	TRBV27	-	CASRTPPREGTYEQYF	TGTGCCAGCAGAACACCCCCCCGGGAGGGAACCTACGAGCAGTACTTC
TRBJ2-3	-	TRBV5-6	-	CASSLVPDTDTQYF	TGTGCCAGCAGCTTGGTTCCCGACACAGATACGCAGTATTTT
TRBJ1-1	-	TRBV28	once	CASSTGLTGNTEAFF	TGTGCCAGCAGTACGGGACTCACGGGGAACACTGAAGCTTTCTTT
TRBJ2-1	TRBD1	TRBV23-1	-	CASSPPPGQGRLNEQFF	TGCGCCAGCAGTCCTCCCCCCGGACAGGGGAGACTAAATGAGCAGTTCTTC
TRBJ2-7	-	TRBV7-6	once	CASSLSARREQYF	TGTGCCAGCAGCTTATCGGCGAGACGGGAGCAGTACTTC
TRBJ2-7	TRBD1	TRBV5-5	-	CASGPARDRAYEQYF	TGTGCCAGCGGCCCAGCCCGGGACAGGGCCTACGAGCAGTACTTC
TRBJ2-7	-	TRBV7-8	-	CASSLEAASYEQYF	TGTGCCAGCAGCTTAGAGGCGGCCTCCTACGAGCAGTACTTC
TRBJ2-3	-	TRBV6-1	once	CASSDLQGDTQYF	TGTGCCAGCAGTGACCTACAGGGAGATACGCAGTATTTT
TRBJ2-7	-	TRBV27	-	CASSLGFAALKYEQYF	TGTGCCAGCAGTTTAGGCTTTGCAGCCCTAAAATACGAGCAGTACTTC
TRBJ2-7	-	TRBV4-1	-	CASSRSYLETGEQYF	TGCGCCAGCAGCCGATCTTATTTAGAGACTGGCGAGCAGTACTTC
TRBJ2-7	-	TRBV14	once	CASSQGTNSYEQYF	TGTGCCAGCAGCCAGGGGACAAACTCCTACGAGCAGTACTTC
TRBJ1-2	-	TRBV6-1	once	CASSERTRGPSYGYTF	TGTGCCAGCAGTGAGCGTACCAGGGGCCCATCTTATGGCTACACCTTC
TRBJ2-7	-	TRBV11-2	-	CASSLIYYEQYF	TGTGCCAGCAGCTTAATCTACTACGAGCAGTACTTC
TRBJ1-1	TRBD1	TRBV29-1	-	CSVPVQGASANTEAFF	TGCAGCGTCCCAGTTCAGGGGGCGAGTGCGAACACTGAAGCTTTCTTT
TRBJ2-7	-	TRBV27	-	CASSSRLNEQYF	TGTGCCAGCAGTTCCCGCCTAAACGAGCAGTACTTC